This entry lists 3 T cell receptor beta chains sequenced from one sample in a study of OX40 agonist ivuxolimab in advanced cancers. Sequencing was performed with immunoSEQ multiplex PCR; in TCRdb, only in-frame clones are kept and a portion is missing. The table includes about 54,000 clones, 85% to 95% detected once. Sequences were derived from CD4+ or CD8+ T cells sorted from blood, sampled in a trial of the OX40 agonist ivuxolimab. The receptors come from an adult with an advanced solid tumor such as melanoma, head and neck, liver or kidney cancer.

The genes are TRBV7-3 and TRBJ2-7; 9 nucleotides agree with TRBD1. Trimming cost V 4 bases and J 3 bases; bases outside gene matches: 1. Germline CDR1 SGHTA, CDR2 FQGTGA. The CDR3 has 13 residues. DNA for the CDR3: TGTGCCAGCAGCTCGACAGGGGGCTACGAGCAGTACTTC. This gives the protein CASSSTGGYEQYF.

V and J are TRBV28 and TRBJ2-5; 8 bases line up with TRBD1. The CDR3 runs 17 residues. Germline CDR1 is MDHEN and CDR2 is SYDVKM. V lost 3 bases and J lost 3; bases outside the gene matches: 12. The CDR3 sequence: CASSFHDRGNLEETQYF. The CDR3 nucleotides read TGTGCCAGCAGTTTCCACGACAGGGGAAATTTAGAAGAGACCCAGTACTTC.

The rearrangement links TRBV14 to TRBJ1-2; no reliable D call. The CDR3 loop spans 13 amino acids. With 1 base removed from V and 4 bases from J, the gap between germline ends came to 7 bases. Germline-derived CDR1 and CDR2 are SGHDN and FVKESK. The CDR3 nucleotides are TGTGCCAGCAGCCAAGGGAACTTCTATGGCTACACCTTC. It yields the protein CASSQGNFYGYTF.